Below, 18 T cell receptor beta chains from the same sample are listed, as sequenced in a study of PD-L1 blockade in urothelial cancer. Repertoires were generated with immunoSEQ multiplex PCR, while TCRdb's copy carries only in-frame clones and drops some. The table has some 45,000 clones, about 87% seen once. Sequenced material: PBMCs, taken around atezolizumab (anti-PD-L1) treatment. These receptor sequences come from an elderly man with urothelial cancer.

This chain connects TRBV6-4 to TRBJ2-5; possibly TRBD2 for D (6 bases). Germline V CDR1 and CDR2: MRHNA, SNTAGT. This CDR3 spans 14 amino acids. Trimming pared 6 bases from V and 7 bases from J, leaving 18 bases between. The CDR3 DNA is TGTGCCAGCAGAACGGGACCGGGAGCCCGGACCCAGTACTTC. Encoded protein: CASRTGPGARTQYF.

The chain uses TRBV5-1 and TRBJ2-1, with TRBD2 identical over 10 bases. Losses at the gene ends were 0 bases for V and 3 bases for J; bases not matched to a gene: 0. The CDR3 is 15 amino acids. From germline, CDR1 is SGHRS and CDR2 YFSETQ. As DNA, the CDR3 is TGCGCCAGCAGCTTGGTAGCGGGGGGCTACAATGAGCAGTTCTTC. It encodes CASSLVAGGYNEQFF.

The chain has TRBV19 and TRBJ2-5, with 9 bases matching TRBD1. The CDR3 is 15 residues long. V lost 6 bases, J lost 7 bases, and 12 bases stayed unmatched. Germline CDR1 is LNHDA and CDR2 is SQIVND (reference sequence). CDR3 region: CASRMSPGQGATQYF. The CDR3 bases are TGTGCCAGTAGGATGTCTCCGGGACAGGGTGCGACCCAGTACTTC.

This rearrangement joins TRBV28 to TRBJ2-7; D might be TRBD2 (7 bases). V lost 1 base to trimming and J lost 4 bases, with 14 bases between them. The germline CDR1 and CDR2 sequences are MDHEN and SYDVKM. This CDR3 spans 15 amino acids. CDR3 nucleotides: TGTGCCAGCAGTTTATATCGGGGGGCGACTTACGAGCAGTACTTC. This sequence encodes CASSLYRGATYEQYF.

This chain connects TRBV5-4 to TRBJ2-2, with TRBD1 matching over 12 bases. Germline lookup yields CDR1 SGHNT and CDR2 YYREEE (reference sequence). CDR3 length: 15 amino acids. With V trimmed by 3 bases and J by 5 bases, 2 bases remained unmatched. CDR3: CASSSGQGATGELFF. The CDR3 DNA follows: TGTGCCAGCAGCTCGGGACAGGGGGCTACCGGGGAGCTGTTTTTT.

This clone has a single count. This chain uses TRBV28 with TRBJ1-2; weak D call: TRBD1 (6 bases). CDR3 size: 16 residues. CDR1 MDHEN and CDR2 SYDVKM come from the germline V gene. V was pared by 5 bases and J by 3 bases, with 19 bases between. Written as DNA, the CDR3 is TGTGCCAGCAGTCTACATCTACGGACAGACTACTATGGCTACACCTTC. It is translated as CASSLHLRTDYYGYTF.

This chain connects TRBV15 to TRBJ2-3; 9 bases are shared with TRBD2. In germline, CDR1 is LNHNV, CDR2 YYDKDF (reference sequence). The CDR3 runs to 15 residues. Losses at the gene ends were 3 bases for V and 0 bases for J; bases not matched to a gene: 1. This CDR3 is CATSSSGSSTDTQYF. The CDR3 bases are TGTGCCACCAGCAGTAGCGGGAGTAGCACAGATACGCAGTATTTT.

The chain combines TRBV18 with TRBJ2-2; 12 bases are a match to TRBD2. V shed 3 bases and J 4 bases; nucleotides not matched to a gene: 12. Germline CDR1 KGHSH, CDR2 LQKENI. CDR3 length: 19 residues. CDR3 coding DNA: TGTGCCAGCTCACCGTCACCGGGACTAGCGGGCGGAGTCACCGGGGAGCTGTTTTTT. This translates into CASSPSPGLAGGVTGELFF.

The V and J genes are TRBV11-2 and TRBJ2-7, with 10 bases matching TRBD2. Germline V CDR1 and CDR2: SGHAT, FQNNGV. This CDR3 is 15 amino acids long. Losses at the gene ends were 1 base for V and 4 bases for J; bases not matched to a gene: 4. DNA of the CDR3: TGTGCCAGCAGCTTAGGGCTAGCGGGAGAATACGAGCAGTACTTC. Translated: CASSLGLAGEYEQYF.

The chain carries TRBV11-2 and TRBJ2-7; D is unclear. V was shortened by 5 bases and J by 2 bases, with 10 bases between the two germline ends. CDR3 length: 13 amino acids. CDR1 and CDR2 (germline): SGHAT, FQNNGV. The CDR3, as DNA: TGTGCCAGCAGCGTAACAAGTACCTACGAGCAGTACTTC. Translation: CASSVTSTYEQYF.

The chain recombines TRBV15 with TRBJ2-5, with TRBD1 matching 8 bases. This CDR3 region has 15 residues. In germline, CDR1 is LNHNV, CDR2 YYDKDF (reference sequence). V trimming: 5 bases; J trimming: 0 bases; junction bases outside the gene matches: 5. CDR3 DNA sequence: TGTGCCACCAGCCGAGTCAGGGGGCACCAAGAGACCCAGTACTTC. This gives the protein CATSRVRGHQETQYF.

This chain joins TRBV15 and TRBJ1-2, with D perhaps matching TRBD1 (6 bases). The CDR3 runs 15 residues. Trimming cost V 1 base and J 2 bases, with 11 bases left between them. Germline V CDR1 and CDR2: LNHNV, YYDKDF (reference sequence). The CDR3 spells CATSRAPTGNYGYTF. The CDR3 bases are TGTGCCACCAGCAGAGCCCCGACAGGCAACTATGGCTACACCTTC.

The gene calls are TRBV6-5 and TRBJ1-2, with a weak D call TRBD1 (6 bases). This CDR3 is built from 14 residues. V lost 1 base to trimming and J lost 4 bases, with 10 bases between them. Germline values: CDR1 MNHEY, CDR2 SVGAGI. The CDR3 nucleotides are TGTGCCAGCAGTTACTTGTCGGACAGCTATGGCTACACCTTC. Translating it yields CASSYLSDSYGYTF.

The chain recombines TRBV2 with TRBJ2-7, with a tentative D call TRBD1 (5 bases). Per the germline V gene, CDR1 is SNHLY and CDR2 is FYNNEI. The V gene lost 6 bases and the J gene lost 0 bases, with 12 bases spanning the gap. The CDR3 runs to 14 residues. Here the CDR3 reads CASSERQSSYEQYF. In DNA, the CDR3 is TGTGCCAGCAGCGAACGACAGAGCTCCTACGAGCAGTACTTC. Supplemented by reference TRBV2 and TRBJ2-7, the full variable domain reads EPEVTQTPSHQVTQMGQEVILRCVPISNHLYFYWYRQILGQKVEFLVSFYNNEISEKSEIFDDQFSVERPDGSNFTLKIRSTKLEDSAMYFCASSERQSSYEQYFGPGTRLTVT.

V and J are TRBV18 and TRBJ2-7, with TRBD2 matching 9 bases. Trimming took 4 bases from V and 7 from J; bases not matched to a gene: 5. The CDR3 is 13 amino acids. Germline V gene data show CDR1 as KGHSH and CDR2 as LQKENI. CDR3 DNA sequence: TGTGCCAGCTCACTGACTAGCGGTTTTGAGCAGTACTTC. Encoded protein: CASSLTSGFEQYF.

The chain links TRBV5-5 to TRBJ1-5; TRBD1 is a possible D gene (6 bases). The V gene lost 5 bases and the J gene lost 9 bases, with 18 bases spanning the gap. CDR3 length: 14 residues. Germline CDR1 and CDR2: SGHKS and YYEKEE (reference sequence). CDR3 sequence: CASRDDRSQGPQHF. CDR3 nucleotides: TGTGCCAGCAGAGACGACAGGTCCCAAGGGCCCCAGCATTTT. Using reference TRBV5-5 and TRBJ1-5 for the parts outside the CDR3, the full variable domain is DAGVTQSPTHLIKTRGQQVTLRCSPISGHKSVSWYQQVLGQGPQFIFQYYEKEERGRGNFPDRFSARQFPNYSSELNVNALLLGDSALYLCASRDDRSQGPQHFGDGTRLSIL.

This clone appeared once. The rearrangement uses TRBV19 and TRBJ2-7; 7 bases map to TRBD1. The CDR3 spans 15 residues. Losses at the gene ends were 6 bases for V and 3 bases for J; bases not matched to a gene: 11. Germline V CDR1 and CDR2: LNHDA, SQIVND (reference sequence). The CDR3 DNA reads TGTGCCAGTAGCCTACAGCCCACAGGGGACTACGAGCAGTACTTC. It is translated as CASSLQPTGDYEQYF.

The gene calls are TRBV7-6 and TRBJ2-5; 8 nucleotides line up with TRBD1. V was pared by 5 bases and J by 1 base, with 12 bases of the junction left unmatched. This CDR3 is built from 17 residues. Looked up from germline, CDR1 is SGHVS and CDR2 is FNYEAQ. The CDR3 here is CASSRSISGTGQETQYF. DNA of the CDR3: TGTGCCAGCAGCAGGAGCATTTCCGGGACAGGCCAAGAGACCCAGTACTTC.